These 26 T cell receptor beta chains came from one sample sequenced in a study of T cells in localized non-small cell lung cancer. Method: immunoSEQ multiplex PCR; TCRdb's copy keeps in-frame clones and lacks some. Of tens of thousands of clones listed, roughly 90% are singletons. Specimen: peripheral blood mononuclear cells, collected before any cancer treatment. These receptors were obtained from a woman aged 35-75 years with stage III lung adenocarcinoma.

V gene TRBV27 combines with J gene TRBJ1-1; maybe TRBD1 (5 bases). Germline V gene lookup returns CDR1 MNHEY and CDR2 SMNVEV (reference sequence). This CDR3 comprises 14 residues. V was clipped by 2 bases and J by 7 bases, with 14 bases between them. CDR3 loop: CASSLGAGLVEAFF. Written as DNA, the CDR3 is TGTGCCAGCAGTTTAGGTGCAGGGTTGGTTGAAGCTTTCTTT.

V gene TRBV10-3 combines with J gene TRBJ1-2, with D unresolved. V was pared by 3 bases and J by 4 bases, with 6 bases between. The germline CDR1 and CDR2 sequences are ENHRY and SYGVKD. The CDR3 covers 12 residues. The CDR3: CAISDRSYGYTF. The CDR3 DNA follows: TGTGCCATCAGTGACAGGTCCTATGGCTACACCTTC.

The chain carries TRBV4-3 and TRBJ2-7; D remains unclear. Trimming stripped 0 bases from V and 2 bases from J, with 11 bases between. From germline, CDR1 is LGHNA and CDR2 YSLEER. The CDR3 runs to 15 residues. This CDR3 reads CASSQDVGRTYEQYF. The CDR3 DNA sequence: TGCGCCAGCAGCCAAGACGTCGGGCGGACCTACGAGCAGTACTTC.

The rearrangement joins TRBV5-4 to TRBJ2-7, with D maybe TRBD2 (6 bases). In germline, CDR1 is SGHNT, CDR2 YYREEE (reference sequence). Trimming took off 7 bases at V and 5 bases at J, with 13 bases between the two ends. CDR3 size: 12 residues. The CDR3 here is CASGRTGDEQYF. The CDR3 bases are TGTGCCAGCGGACGTACGGGGGACGAGCAGTACTTC.

The rearrangement links TRBV10-3 to TRBJ1-2; no clear D. Germline loops: CDR1 ENHRY, CDR2 SYGVKD. The length of the CDR3 is 14 residues. V was clipped by 2 bases and J by 4 bases, with 11 bases between them. This CDR3 reads CAISEGMLSYGYTF. The CDR3 DNA follows: TGTGCCATCAGTGAGGGCATGCTTAGCTATGGCTACACCTTC.

The count of this clone is one. The CDR3 here is CASSLDRPYNEQFF. CDR3 coding DNA: TGCGCCAGCAGCCTGGACAGGCCCTACAATGAGCAGTTCTTC. The chain is built from TRBV5-1 and TRBJ2-1; TRBD1 matches 7 bases. Looked up from germline, CDR1 is SGHRS and CDR2 is YFSETQ. This CDR3 contains 14 residues. The junction had 3 bases not matched to a gene; V was cut back by 4 bases and J by 2 bases.

The chain uses TRBV10-3 and TRBJ2-3; 8 bases line up with TRBD2. Germline V gene sequence: CDR1 ENHRY, CDR2 SYGVKD. V shed 11 bases, J shed 6 bases, and the junction held 10 bases outside the gene matches. The CDR3 sequence is 13 residues long. The CDR3 loop reads CASTREGLDTQYF. CDR3 bases: TGTGCCTCCACTCGGGAGGGGCTTGATACGCAGTATTTT.

The rearrangement joins TRBV29-1 to TRBJ1-1; the match to TRBD1 covers 9 bases. J was trimmed by 3 bases and V by 4 bases; bases with no gene match: 3. This CDR3 spans 13 amino acids. Germline V gene sequence: CDR1 SQVTM, CDR2 ANQGSEA. The CDR3 reads CSVGDRGYTEAFF. The CDR3 DNA follows: TGCAGCGTTGGAGACAGGGGGTACACTGAAGCTTTCTTT.

This chain connects TRBV18 to TRBJ2-5, with D possibly being TRBD1 (5 bases). There are 14 residues in the CDR3. V was clipped by 0 bases and J by 5 bases, with 10 bases between them. Germline V gene lookup returns CDR1 KGHSH and CDR2 LQKENI. This CDR3 reads CASSPPAGHETQYF. In DNA, the CDR3 is TGTGCCAGCTCACCACCGGCAGGGCACGAGACCCAGTACTTC.

V is TRBV5-1 and J is TRBJ2-3, with TRBD1 matching over 9 bases. The germline CDR1 and CDR2 sequences are SGHRS and YFSETQ. There are 15 residues in the CDR3. V trimming: 3 bases; J trimming: 7 bases; junction bases outside the gene matches: 9. The CDR3 spells CASSSGQGNDNTQYF. CDR3 DNA: TGCGCCAGCAGCTCGGGACAGGGAAACGATAATACGCAGTATTTT.

This chain links TRBV11-2 with TRBJ2-7; no clear D gene. The germline V and J ends were trimmed by 0 bases and 1 base, with 10 bases remaining between them. The CDR3 is made up of 15 amino acids. Per germline, CDR1 SGHAT and CDR2 FQNNGV. CDR3 region: CASSLDRVGSYEQYF. The CDR3 bases are TGTGCCAGCAGCTTAGATCGCGTCGGTTCCTACGAGCAGTACTTC.

The CDR3 DNA reads TGTGCCATCAGTGAGTCGACTAGCGGAGCGAACACCGGGGAGCTGTTTTTT. This sequence encodes CAISESTSGANTGELFF. The chain uses TRBV10-3 and TRBJ2-2, with TRBD2 matching over 9 bases. Germline CDR1 reads ENHRY; CDR2 reads SYGVKD. Trimming cost V 0 bases and J 0 bases; bases outside gene matches: 2. The CDR3 spans 17 residues.

The V and J genes are TRBV6-6 and TRBJ2-5; a weak D match, TRBD2 (6 bases). This CDR3 contains 14 residues. Germline V CDR1 and CDR2: MNHNY, SVGAGI (reference sequence). The V end lost 10 bases, the J end lost 1 base, and 16 bases lay between the germline ends. CDR3 DNA: TGTGCCACTCATAGGGCGGGGCCCCAAGAGACCCAGTACTTC. This translates into CATHRAGPQETQYF.

The chain is built from TRBV7-2 and TRBJ1-1; TRBD1 agrees at 7 bases. This CDR3 comprises 13 residues. The ends lost 5 bases at V and 5 bases at J; junction bases unmatched: 5. Per the germline V gene, CDR1 is SGHTA and CDR2 is FQGNSA. The CDR3 nucleotides read TGTGCCAGCAGCGCGGACAGGAGGACTGAAGCTTTCTTT. This translates into CASSADRRTEAFF.

This chain uses TRBV7-2 with TRBJ2-1, with 10 bases matching TRBD2. Trimming at V came to 1 base and at J to 6 bases, leaving 6 bases not matched to a gene. In germline, CDR1 is SGHTA, CDR2 FQGNSA. This CDR3 is 16 amino acids long. CDR3 DNA sequence: TGTGCCAGCAGCTTAGAGGCTAGCGGGAGCTCCAATGAGCAGTTCTTC. Protein sequence: CASSLEASGSSNEQFF.

This clone was seen just once. The genes are TRBV6-5 and TRBJ2-3, with 9 bases identical to TRBD1. Germline-derived CDR1 and CDR2 are MNHEY and SVGAGI. V trimming: 8 bases; J trimming: 1 base; junction bases outside the gene matches: 1. This CDR3 region has 13 residues. The DNA for the CDR3 is TGTGCCAGCCGGACAGGGGGCACAGATACGCAGTATTTT. Amino acid sequence: CASRTGGTDTQYF.

The chain links TRBV11-2 to TRBJ2-1; D not certain. CDR1 is SGHAT, CDR2 FQNNGV, per germline. This CDR3 spans 13 amino acids. Trimming pared 3 bases from V and 4 bases from J, leaving 7 bases between. CDR3 nucleotides: TGTGCCAGCAGCTTTAACGCGTACAATGAGCAGTTCTTC. Its protein product is CASSFNAYNEQFF.

This clone is a singleton in its sample. The V gene is TRBV5-8, the J gene TRBJ2-2; D unresolved. Per the germline V gene, CDR1 is SGHTS and CDR2 is YDEGEE. The CDR3 runs to 13 residues. The V end lost 0 bases, the J end lost 4 bases, and 4 bases lay between the germline ends. This chain's CDR3 is CASSLESTGELFF. The CDR3 region has the DNA TGTGCCAGCAGCTTGGAGTCCACCGGGGAGCTGTTTTTT.

This rearrangement joins TRBV28 to TRBJ1-1; D is perhaps TRBD1 (6 bases). Germline assignment: CDR1 MDHEN and CDR2 SYDVKM. The V end was cut by 6 bases, the J end by 3 bases, with 14 bases between. The CDR3 is 14 amino acids. The CDR3 spells CASRKQGFYTEAFF. In nucleotides, the CDR3 is TGTGCCAGCAGAAAACAGGGATTTTACACTGAAGCTTTCTTT.

This chain joins TRBV18 and TRBJ2-1; D might be TRBD1 (5 bases). Germline values: CDR1 KGHSH, CDR2 LQKENI. V lost 4 bases and J 5 bases, leaving 12 bases between the germline ends. The CDR3 has 14 amino acids. The CDR3 bases are TGTGCCAGCTCACAGGGGTCGTCCGACAATGAGCAGTTCTTC. It codes for CASSQGSSDNEQFF. Combining the CDR3 with reference TRBV18 and TRBJ2-1 gives the whole variable domain NAGVMQNPRHLVRRRGQEARLRCSPMKGHSHVYWYRQLPEEGLKFMVYLQKENIIDESGMPKERFSAEFPKEGPSILRIQQVVRGDSAAYFCASSQGSSDNEQFFGPGTRLTVL.

The chain links TRBV28 to TRBJ1-1; 9 positions agree with TRBD1. The germline V gene encodes CDR1 MDHEN and CDR2 SYDVKM. Losses at the gene ends were 5 bases for V and 6 bases for J; bases not matched to a gene: 7. The CDR3 has 14 amino acids. The chain's CDR3 is CASSLSRDRAEAFF. The CDR3 bases are TGTGCCAGCAGTCTCTCCCGGGACAGGGCTGAAGCTTTCTTT.

This chain uses TRBV30 with TRBJ1-2; no definite D call. The CDR3 length is 13 residues. Germline values: CDR1 GTSNPN, CDR2 SVGIG (reference sequence). V lost 8 bases, J lost 4 bases, and 17 bases lay in between. CDR3: CARTPLGSYGYTF. In DNA form, the CDR3 reads TGTGCCCGGACCCCCTTGGGCTCCTATGGCTACACCTTC.

This rearrangement joins TRBV19 to TRBJ2-7; TRBD2 matches at 7 bases. This CDR3 comprises 14 residues. After removal of 5 bases from V and 3 bases from J, the junction contained 7 bases not matched to a gene. Looked up from germline, CDR1 is LNHDA and CDR2 is SQIVND (reference sequence). CDR3 region: CASSAASGHYEQYF. CDR3 sequence (DNA): TGTGCCAGTAGTGCGGCTAGCGGACACTACGAGCAGTACTTC.

This chain joins TRBV5-1 and TRBJ1-4; 9 positions match TRBD1. This CDR3 region has 14 residues. CDR1 is SGHRS and CDR2 is YFSETQ in the germline V gene. Trimming removed 5 bases from V and 6 bases from J; junction bases left unmatched: 5. CDR3 nucleotide sequence: TGCGCCAGCAGACCCGGACAGGGGCATGAAAAACTGTTTTTT. This translates into CASRPGQGHEKLFF.

The chain uses TRBV28 and TRBJ1-2; no reliable D call. Per the germline V gene, CDR1 is MDHEN and CDR2 is SYDVKM. This CDR3 region has 14 residues. V lost 8 bases, J lost 2 bases, and 15 bases lay in between. The CDR3 DNA sequence: TGTGCCAGCGGCAGCTCGGGTTCCAACTATGGCTACACCTTC. Protein: CASGSSGSNYGYTF.

The rearrangement joins TRBV19 to TRBJ1-1, with D unresolved. V lost 3 bases and J lost 0, with 11 bases in between. Germline CDR1 LNHDA, CDR2 SQIVND (reference sequence). This CDR3 is built from 15 residues. The CDR3 region has the DNA TGTGCCAGTAGTATGAGGCAGGACCTGAACACTGAAGCTTTCTTT. The encoded protein is CASSMRQDLNTEAFF.